This TCR beta chain was sequenced in a study of blood T cell repertoires in COVID-19. At the level of the study: COVID-19 samples, acute and convalescent, were from the United States, Italy and Spain. T cells, B-cell-depleted T cells, or PBMCs provided the cDNA or gDNA that served as material.

Source study methods: Amplification from reference gene primers served as the basis for estimated nucleated cell counts. Sequencing was performed with immunoSEQ multiplex PCR; in TCRdb, only in-frame clones are kept and a portion is missing. V, J and clone size are taken as reported in that table, and D and trimming were inferred from the DNA itself. In the table there are 150,000 or so clones, nearly 85% of which are singletons. As for this clone: Other DNA sequences in the sample encode the same CDR3.

Germline-derived CDR1 and CDR2 are SGDLS and YYNGEE. V was pared by 4 bases and J by 2 bases, with 5 bases of the junction left unmatched. This CDR3 is 14 amino acids long. The gene calls are TRBV9 and TRBJ1-2, with 7 nucleotides matching TRBD1. Specimen: peripheral blood. The source of this sequence is a human donor in a cohort sampled during active COVID-19. The CDR3 reads CASSRRDSNYGYTF. The DNA for the CDR3 is TGTGCCAGCAGCCGCCGGGACAGCAACTATGGCTACACCTTC.